A selection of T cell receptor beta chains follows, all from one sample in a study of blood T cell repertoires in COVID-19. Using immunoSEQ multiplex PCR, the repertoire was profiled, and TCRdb retains in-frame clones only, with some absent. The data contain about 250,000 clones, about 82% of them singletons. Specimen: peripheral blood. The source of these receptors is a woman of 80 years or more with COVID-19, enrolled during active disease. Each CDR3 is given with its conserved first and last residue. Each record gives: clone size, J gene, V gene, D gene, CDR3 DNA, CDR3 protein. A D gene is named only where the DNA matches it firmly. Size is stated for part of the rows, as once, few or many counts, or as a class when the clone is expanded.

clone size: few
J gene: TRBJ1-5
V gene: TRBV19
D gene: TRBD1
CDR3 DNA: TGTGCCAGTAGGACTCGGACAGGGGATCAGCCCCAGCATTTT
CDR3 protein: CASRTRTGDQPQHF

clone size: NA
J gene: TRBJ1-5
V gene: TRBV21-1
D gene: NA
CDR3 DNA: TGTGCCAGCAGCAAAGAAAGGGCGGACAGGAGTAGGGATAGCAATCAGCCCCAGCATTTT
CDR3 protein: CASSKERADRSRDSNQPQHF

clone size: NA
J gene: TRBJ2-5
V gene: TRBV24-1
D gene: TRBD2
CDR3 DNA: TGTGCCACCAGTGATCCCGGACTAGCGGGGGGTGAGACCCAGTACTTC
CDR3 protein: CATSDPGLAGGETQYF

clone size: NA
J gene: TRBJ1-4
V gene: TRBV28
D gene: TRBD1
CDR3 DNA: TGTGCCAGCAGTTACAGCGAACCAGGGGGCGAAAAACTGTTTTTT
CDR3 protein: CASSYSEPGGEKLFF

clone size: NA
J gene: TRBJ2-3
V gene: TRBV28
D gene: NA
CDR3 DNA: TGTGCCAGCAGTTCGCGGGGGCCTAGGGATACGCAGTATTTT
CDR3 protein: CASSSRGPRDTQYF

clone size: NA
J gene: TRBJ1-1
V gene: TRBV19
D gene: TRBD1
CDR3 DNA: TGTGCCAGTAGTATAGGTACAGGGGGAAACACTGAAGCTTTCTTT
CDR3 protein: CASSIGTGGNTEAFF

clone size: once
J gene: TRBJ1-5
V gene: TRBV19
D gene: NA
CDR3 DNA: TGTGCCAGTAGTTCCCAGGGTAGCAATCAGCCCCAGCATTTT
CDR3 protein: CASSSQGSNQPQHF

clone size: NA
J gene: TRBJ1-3
V gene: TRBV9
D gene: NA
CDR3 DNA: TGTGCCAGCAGCGTAGGACGGGGTATTTCTGGAAACACCATATATTTT
CDR3 protein: CASSVGRGISGNTIYF

clone size: once
J gene: TRBJ1-2
V gene: TRBV5-1
D gene: NA
CDR3 DNA: TGCGCCAGCAGAATCTTAGGGGACTATGGCTACACCTTC
CDR3 protein: CASRILGDYGYTF

clone size: NA
J gene: TRBJ2-1
V gene: TRBV10-3
D gene: TRBD1
CDR3 DNA: TGTGCCACCTGGGACAGCGGAGCTGTTACCTCCTACAATGAGCAGTTCTTC
CDR3 protein: CATWDSGAVTSYNEQFF

clone size: NA
J gene: TRBJ1-1
V gene: TRBV2
D gene: TRBD1
CDR3 DNA: TGTGCCAGCACCCACGGAGGGACAGGAAACACTGAAGCTTTCTTT
CDR3 protein: CASTHGGTGNTEAFF

clone size: NA
J gene: TRBJ2-3
V gene: TRBV9
D gene: TRBD2
CDR3 DNA: TGTGCCAGCAGCGTACTAGCGGGGGGACCTAGCACAGATACGCAGTATTTT
CDR3 protein: CASSVLAGGPSTDTQYF

clone size: NA
J gene: TRBJ2-3
V gene: TRBV18
D gene: NA
CDR3 DNA: TGTGCCAGCTCACCAGCCTACACAGATACGCAGTATTTT
CDR3 protein: CASSPAYTDTQYF

clone size: NA
J gene: TRBJ1-2
V gene: TRBV19
D gene: TRBD1
CDR3 DNA: TGTGCCAGTAGTCGGAACGGACAGGGGGGGAACTATGGCTACACCTTC
CDR3 protein: CASSRNGQGGNYGYTF

clone size: NA
J gene: TRBJ1-2
V gene: TRBV30
D gene: NA
CDR3 DNA: TGTGCCTGGAGGGCCGCGGGGGGTAGTGGCTACACCTTC
CDR3 protein: CAWRAAGGSGYTF

clone size: NA
J gene: TRBJ2-1
V gene: TRBV18
D gene: TRBD2
CDR3 DNA: TGTGCCAGCTCTCCAATGATTCCCGGGACTAGCGGGGCATCCAATGAGCAGTTCTTC
CDR3 protein: CASSPMIPGTSGASNEQFF

clone size: NA
J gene: TRBJ2-1
V gene: TRBV11-2
D gene: TRBD2
CDR3 DNA: TGTGCCAGCAGCTTTAGCGGGGGGCTATACAATGAGCAGTTCTTC
CDR3 protein: CASSFSGGLYNEQFF

clone size: NA
J gene: TRBJ1-1
V gene: TRBV28
D gene: NA
CDR3 DNA: TGTGCCAGCAGACGTCCCGGGGTTTGGAACACTGAAGCTTTCTTT
CDR3 protein: CASRRPGVWNTEAFF